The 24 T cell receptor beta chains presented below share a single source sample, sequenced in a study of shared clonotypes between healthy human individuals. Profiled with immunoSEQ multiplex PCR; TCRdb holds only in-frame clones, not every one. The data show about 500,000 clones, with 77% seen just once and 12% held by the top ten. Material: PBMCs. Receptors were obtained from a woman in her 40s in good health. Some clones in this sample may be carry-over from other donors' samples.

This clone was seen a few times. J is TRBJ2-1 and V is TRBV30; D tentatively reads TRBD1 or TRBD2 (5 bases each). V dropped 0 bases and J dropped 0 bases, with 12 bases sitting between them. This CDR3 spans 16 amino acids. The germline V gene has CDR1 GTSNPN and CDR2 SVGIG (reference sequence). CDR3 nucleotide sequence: TGTGCCTGGAGTGTGAGCGGACACCCCTCCTACAATGAGCAGTTCTTC. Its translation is CAWSVSGHPSYNEQFF.

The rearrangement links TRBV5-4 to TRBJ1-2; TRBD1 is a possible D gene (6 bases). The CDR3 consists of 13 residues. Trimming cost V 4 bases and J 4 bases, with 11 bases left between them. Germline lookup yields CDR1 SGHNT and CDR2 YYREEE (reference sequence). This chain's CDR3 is CASSGRQVYGYTF. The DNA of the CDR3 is TGTGCCAGCAGCGGAAGACAGGTCTATGGCTACACCTTC.

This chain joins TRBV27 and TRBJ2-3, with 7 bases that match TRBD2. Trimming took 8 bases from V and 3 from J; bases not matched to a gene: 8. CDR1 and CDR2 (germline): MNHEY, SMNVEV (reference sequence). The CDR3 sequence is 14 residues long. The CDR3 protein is CASPLRELTDTQYF. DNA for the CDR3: TGTGCCAGCCCTCTGCGGGAGTTGACAGATACGCAGTATTTT.

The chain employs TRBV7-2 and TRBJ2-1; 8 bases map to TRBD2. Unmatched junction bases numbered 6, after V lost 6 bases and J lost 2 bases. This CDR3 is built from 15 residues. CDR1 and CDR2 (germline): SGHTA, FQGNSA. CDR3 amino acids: CASRPSSGAYNEQFF. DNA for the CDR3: TGTGCCAGCAGGCCTAGTAGCGGGGCCTACAATGAGCAGTTCTTC.

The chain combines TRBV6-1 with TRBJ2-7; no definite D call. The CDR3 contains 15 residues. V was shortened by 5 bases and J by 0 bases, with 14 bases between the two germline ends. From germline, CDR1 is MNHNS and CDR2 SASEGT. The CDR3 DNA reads TGTGCCAGCAGTCCAGGACGTGCCAGCTCCTACGAGCAGTACTTC. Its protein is CASSPGRASSYEQYF.

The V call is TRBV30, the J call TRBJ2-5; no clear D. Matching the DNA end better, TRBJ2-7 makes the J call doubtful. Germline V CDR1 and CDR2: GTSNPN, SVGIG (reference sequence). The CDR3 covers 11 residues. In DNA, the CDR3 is TGTGCCTGGAGTGTACAGTACGAGCAGTACTTC. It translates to CAWSVQYEQYF.

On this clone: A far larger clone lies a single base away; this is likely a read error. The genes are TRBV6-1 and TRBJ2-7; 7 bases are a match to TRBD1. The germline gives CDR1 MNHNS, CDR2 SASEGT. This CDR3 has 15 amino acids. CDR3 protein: CVSSEGAGGSYEQYF. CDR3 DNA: TGTGTCAGCAGTGAAGGGGCAGGGGGCTCCTACGAGCAGTACTTC.

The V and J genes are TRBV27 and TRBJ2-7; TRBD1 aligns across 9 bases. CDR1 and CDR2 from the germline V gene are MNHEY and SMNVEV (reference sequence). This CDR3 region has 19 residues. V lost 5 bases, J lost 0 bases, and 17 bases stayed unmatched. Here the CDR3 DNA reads TGTGCCAGCAGTCCCCTGACCGGGACAGGGACTCCGGGCTCCTACGAGCAGTACTTC. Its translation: CASSPLTGTGTPGSYEQYF.

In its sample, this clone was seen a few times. DNA of the CDR3: TGCGCCAGCAGCGGAGGTACAGTTAACTATGGCTACACCTTC. Its protein is CASSGGTVNYGYTF. The J gene is TRBJ1-2, the V gene TRBV5-1; D is ambiguous. Germline V gives CDR1 SGHRS, CDR2 YFSETQ. This CDR3 region has 14 residues. V shed 4 bases and J shed 1 base, with 11 bases lying between them.

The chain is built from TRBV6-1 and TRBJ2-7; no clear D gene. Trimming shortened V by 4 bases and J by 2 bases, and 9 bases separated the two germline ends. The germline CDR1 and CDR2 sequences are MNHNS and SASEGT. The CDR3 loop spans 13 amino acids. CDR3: CASSGSEPYEQYF. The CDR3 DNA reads TGTGCCAGCAGTGGGTCAGAGCCCTACGAGCAGTACTTC.

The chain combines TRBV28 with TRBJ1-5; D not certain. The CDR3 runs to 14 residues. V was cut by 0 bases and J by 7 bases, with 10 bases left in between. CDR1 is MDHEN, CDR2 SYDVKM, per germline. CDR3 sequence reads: CASSLWSREQPQHF. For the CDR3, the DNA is TGTGCCAGCAGTTTATGGTCACGCGAGCAGCCCCAGCATTTT.

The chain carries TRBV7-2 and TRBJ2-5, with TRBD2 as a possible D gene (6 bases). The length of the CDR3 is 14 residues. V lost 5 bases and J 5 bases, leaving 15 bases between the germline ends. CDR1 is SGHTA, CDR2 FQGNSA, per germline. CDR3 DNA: TGTGCCAGCAGCCCCCAGCACCGGGGGGAGACCCAGTACTTC. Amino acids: CASSPQHRGETQYF.

The CDR3 nucleotides are TGTGCCTGGAGTGACCCTCCCACTGACAGGGTAGTCGGTCAGCCCCAGCATTTT. It specifies CAWSDPPTDRVVGQPQHF. This rearrangement joins TRBV30 to TRBJ1-5, with 7 bases identical to TRBD1. The CDR3 is 18 residues long. V was clipped by 1 base and J by 6 bases; unmatched bases: 18. The germline V gene encodes CDR1 GTSNPN and CDR2 SVGIG (reference sequence).

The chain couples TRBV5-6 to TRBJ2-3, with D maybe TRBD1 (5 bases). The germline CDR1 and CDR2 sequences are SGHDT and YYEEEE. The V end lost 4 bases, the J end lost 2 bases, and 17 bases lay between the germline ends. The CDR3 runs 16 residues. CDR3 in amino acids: CASSPTVRVHTDTQYF. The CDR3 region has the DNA TGTGCCAGCAGCCCCACTGTCAGGGTTCACACAGATACGCAGTATTTT.

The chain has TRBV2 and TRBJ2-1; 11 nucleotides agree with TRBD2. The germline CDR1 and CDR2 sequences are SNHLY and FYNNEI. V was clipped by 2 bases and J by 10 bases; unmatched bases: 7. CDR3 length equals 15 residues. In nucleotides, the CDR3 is TGTGCCAGCAGTGAAACAGGCCTAGCGGGAGGAGAGCAGTTCTTC. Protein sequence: CASSETGLAGGEQFF.

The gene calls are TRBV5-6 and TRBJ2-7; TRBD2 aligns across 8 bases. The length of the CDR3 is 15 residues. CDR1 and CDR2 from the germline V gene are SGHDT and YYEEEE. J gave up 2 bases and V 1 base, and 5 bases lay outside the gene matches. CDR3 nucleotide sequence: TGTGCCAGCAGCTTGTTGGGGACTAGTGCCTACGAGCAGTACTTC. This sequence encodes CASSLLGTSAYEQYF.

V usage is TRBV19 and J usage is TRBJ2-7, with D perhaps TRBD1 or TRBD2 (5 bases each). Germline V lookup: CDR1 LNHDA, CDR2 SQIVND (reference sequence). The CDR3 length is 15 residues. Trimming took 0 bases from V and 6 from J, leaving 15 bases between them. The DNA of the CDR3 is TGTGCCAGTAGTATAGACGGGACGCTCCTCGGCGAGCAGTACTTC. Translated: CASSIDGTLLGEQYF.

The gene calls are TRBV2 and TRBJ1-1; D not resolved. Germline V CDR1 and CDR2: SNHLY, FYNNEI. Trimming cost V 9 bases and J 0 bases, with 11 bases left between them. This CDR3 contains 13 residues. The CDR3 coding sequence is TGTGCCAGTGCGATCCCGGTGAACACTGAAGCTTTCTTT. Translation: CASAIPVNTEAFF. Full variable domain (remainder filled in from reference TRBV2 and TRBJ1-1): EPEVTQTPSHQVTQMGQEVILRCVPISNHLYFYWYRQILGQKVEFLVSFYNNEISEKSEIFDDQFSVERPDGSNFTLKIRSTKLEDSAMYFCASAIPVNTEAFFGQGTRLTVV.

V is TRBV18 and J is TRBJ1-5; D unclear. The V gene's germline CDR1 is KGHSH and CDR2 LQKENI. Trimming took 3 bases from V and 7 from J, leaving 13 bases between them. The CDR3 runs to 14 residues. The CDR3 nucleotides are TGTGCCAGCTCACCGTTACAAGGTTTACAGCCCCAGCATTTT. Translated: CASSPLQGLQPQHF.

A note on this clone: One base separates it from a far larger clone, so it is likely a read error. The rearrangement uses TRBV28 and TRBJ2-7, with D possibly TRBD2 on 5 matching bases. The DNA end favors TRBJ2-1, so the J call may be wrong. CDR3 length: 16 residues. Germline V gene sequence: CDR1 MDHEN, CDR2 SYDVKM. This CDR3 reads CASSYLHGGSYNEQFF. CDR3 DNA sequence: TGTGCCAGCAGTTACCTTCACGGAGGTTCCTACAATGAGCAGTTCTTC.

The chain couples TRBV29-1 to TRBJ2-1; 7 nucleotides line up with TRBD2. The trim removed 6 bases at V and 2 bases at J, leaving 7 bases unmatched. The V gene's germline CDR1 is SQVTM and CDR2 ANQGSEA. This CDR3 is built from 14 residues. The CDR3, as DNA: TGCAGCGTCCCCTTAGGGACTACCTACAATGAGCAGTTCTTC. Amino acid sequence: CSVPLGTTYNEQFF.

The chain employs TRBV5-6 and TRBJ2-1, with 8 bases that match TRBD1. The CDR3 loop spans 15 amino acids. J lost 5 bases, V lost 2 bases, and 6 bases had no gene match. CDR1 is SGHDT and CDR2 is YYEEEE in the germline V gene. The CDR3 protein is CASSFGDRSNNEQFF. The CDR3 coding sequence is TGTGCCAGCAGCTTTGGGGACAGGAGCAACAATGAGCAGTTCTTC.

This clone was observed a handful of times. CDR3 residues: CASSIGTLRAGGELFF. As DNA, the CDR3 is TGTGCCAGTAGTATTGGGACTCTGAGGGCTGGTGGGGAGCTGTTTTTT. This rearrangement joins TRBV19 to TRBJ2-2; the D gene is possibly TRBD2 (6 bases). The germline gives CDR1 LNHDA, CDR2 SQIVND (reference sequence). V dropped 3 bases and J dropped 8 bases, with 19 bases sitting between them. The CDR3 sequence is 16 residues long.

The CDR3 DNA reads as TGCGCCAGCAGTGCCGGGACAGGGGGTCGGGAGCAGTACTTC. It encodes CASSAGTGGREQYF. This chain links TRBV10-1 with TRBJ2-7; 11 nucleotides agree with TRBD1. The CDR3 contains 14 residues. Germline V gene sequence: CDR1 WNHNN, CDR2 SYGVQD (reference sequence). V lost 4 bases and J lost 7; bases outside the gene matches: 6.